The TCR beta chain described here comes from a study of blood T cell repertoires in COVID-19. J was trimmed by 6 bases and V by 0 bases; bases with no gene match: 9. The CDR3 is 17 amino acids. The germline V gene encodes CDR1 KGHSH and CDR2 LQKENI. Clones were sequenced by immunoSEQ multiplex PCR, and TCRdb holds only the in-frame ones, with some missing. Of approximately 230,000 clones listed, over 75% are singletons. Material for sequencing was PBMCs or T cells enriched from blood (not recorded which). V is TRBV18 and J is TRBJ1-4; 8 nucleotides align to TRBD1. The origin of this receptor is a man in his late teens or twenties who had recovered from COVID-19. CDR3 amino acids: CASSPPPSTGADEKLFF. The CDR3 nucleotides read TGTGCCAGCTCACCACCTCCTTCGACAGGGGCTGATGAAAAACTGTTTTTT.